This TCR beta chain was sequenced for a study of blood T cell repertoires in COVID-19. Study summary: Sites across the United States, Italy and Spain contributed samples from acute and convalescent COVID-19. PBMCs, B-cell-depleted T cells, or T cells provided the cDNA or gDNA that made up the material.

Per the original data handling: Amplification from reference gene primers served as the basis for estimated nucleated cell counts. Measured with immunoSEQ multiplex PCR; TCRdb has only the in-frame clones, and not every one. The V and J calls and clone size were taken over from that table, and D and trimming were inferred from the DNA. This sample has 100,000 to 150,000 clones; approximately 85% occur once, and the top ten carry 3.2%. CDR3 length equals 14 residues. V trimming: 1 base; J trimming: 2 bases; junction bases outside the gene matches: 2. Germline CDR1 reads MDHEN; CDR2 reads SYDVKM. During active infection, Seattle patients enrolled and were then monitored through disease.

The sample taken for sequencing was peripheral blood. The rearrangement joins TRBV28 to TRBJ2-7; 7 bases are shared with TRBD1. The receptor was isolated from a woman of 80 years or more with COVID-19, enrolled during active disease. The CDR3 region has the DNA TGTGCCAGCAGTTTATACGGGACAGCCTACGAGCAGTACTTC. It codes for CASSLYGTAYEQYF. Looking up the rest from reference TRBV28 and TRBJ2-7 gives the full variable domain: DVKVTQSSRYLVKRTGEKVFLECVQDMDHENMFWYRQDPGLGLRLIYFSYDVKMKEKGDIPEGYSVSREKKERFSLILESASTNQTSMYLCASSLYGTAYEQYFGPGTRLTVT.